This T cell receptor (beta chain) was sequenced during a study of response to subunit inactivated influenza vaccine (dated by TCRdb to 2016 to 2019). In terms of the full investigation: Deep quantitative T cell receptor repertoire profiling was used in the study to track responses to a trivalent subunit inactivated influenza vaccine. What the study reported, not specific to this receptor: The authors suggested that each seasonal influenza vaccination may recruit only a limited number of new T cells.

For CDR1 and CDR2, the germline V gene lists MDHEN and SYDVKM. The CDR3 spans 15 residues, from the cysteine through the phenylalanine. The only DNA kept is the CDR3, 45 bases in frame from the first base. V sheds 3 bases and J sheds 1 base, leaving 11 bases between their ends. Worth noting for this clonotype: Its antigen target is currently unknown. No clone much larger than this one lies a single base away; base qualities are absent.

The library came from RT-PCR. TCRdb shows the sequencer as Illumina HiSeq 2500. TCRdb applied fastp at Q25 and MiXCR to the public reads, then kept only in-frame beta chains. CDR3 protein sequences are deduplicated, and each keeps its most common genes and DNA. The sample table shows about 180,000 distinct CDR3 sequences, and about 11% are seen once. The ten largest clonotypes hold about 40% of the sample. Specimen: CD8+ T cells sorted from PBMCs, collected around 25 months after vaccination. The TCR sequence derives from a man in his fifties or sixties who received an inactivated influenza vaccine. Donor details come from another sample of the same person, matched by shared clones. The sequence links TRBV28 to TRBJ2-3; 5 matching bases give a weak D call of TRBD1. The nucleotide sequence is TGTGCCAGCAGTTTTACAGGCAGGGGCACAGATACGCAGTATTTT. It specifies CASSFTGRGTDTQYF. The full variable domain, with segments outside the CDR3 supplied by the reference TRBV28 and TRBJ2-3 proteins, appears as DVKVTQSSRYLVKRTGEKVFLECVQDMDHENMFWYRQDPGLGLRLIYFSYDVKMKEKGDIPEGYSVSREKKERFSLILESASTNQTSMYLCASSFTGRGTDTQYFGPGTRLTVL.